This T cell receptor beta chain was found in a study of blood T cells in healthy people across ages. The CDR3 totals 15 residues. J was trimmed by 7 bases and V by 5 bases; bases with no gene match: 9. Germline loops: CDR1 KGHSH, CDR2 LQKENI. Alongside a J-beta primer mix, a sample-barcoded 5' primer served in a second PCR lasting roughly 7 to 12 cycles. TCRdb ran MiXCR on the 5' RACE reads and lists one entry per CDR3 protein. Of approximately 2,000,000 distinct CDR3 sequences detected, approximately 40% appear once; the ten largest clones hold about 21%. The sequence was obtained from a human donor in good health. The sample consisted of blood. This chain joins TRBV18 and TRBJ2-1, with 9 bases lining up with TRBD1. CDR3 in amino acids: CASSYSGTGRNEQFF. The CDR3 DNA reads as TGTGCCAGCTCATATTCCGGGACAGGGAGGAATGAGCAGTTCTTC.